This T cell receptor (beta chain) is from a study of OX40 agonist ivuxolimab in advanced cancers. Study at large: The patients' treatment was ivuxolimab, an agonistic anti-OX40 (CD134) antibody. Dose-escalation patients had hepatocellular carcinoma, melanoma, renal cell or head and neck cancer. Regarding the study as a whole: Clonal expansion in partial responders at 0.1-3.0 mg/kg ranked among the lowest. It was also the case that some nonresponders had low normalized T-cell clonal expansion.

Produced via immunoSEQ multiplex PCR; TCRdb's table is partial and in-frame only. Of fewer than 100,000 clones in the sample, around 85% were seen once. Note on this clone: What it binds is not known.

Specimen: CD4+ or CD8+ T cells sorted from blood, collected in a trial of the OX40 agonist ivuxolimab. The TCR was taken from an adult with an advanced solid tumor such as melanoma, head and neck, liver or kidney cancer.

The CDR3 DNA reads as TGCGCCAGCGGACGCTCAACTAATGAAAAACTGTTTTTT. The encoded protein is CASGRSTNEKLFF. The V gene is TRBV5-1, the J gene TRBJ1-4; no firm D call. The CDR3 spans 13 residues. V was cut by 7 bases and J by 0 bases, with 7 bases left in between. Germline V CDR1 and CDR2: SGHRS, YFSETQ. Together with reference TRBV5-1 and TRBJ1-4, the CDR3 gives the full variable domain: KAGVTQTPRYLIKTRGQQVTLSCSPISGHRSVSWYQQTPGQGLQFLFEYFSETQRNKGNFPGRFSGRQFSNSRSEMNVSTLELGDSALYLCASGRSTNEKLFFGSGTQLSVL.